Following are 5 T cell receptor beta chains from one sample sequenced in a study of early T cells in non-severe SARS-CoV-2 infection. TCRdb reanalysed the 5' RACE reads using MiXCR and keeps one entry per CDR3 protein. The sample records tens of thousands of distinct CDR3 sequences, about 5% being singletons. Material: whole blood, obtained at baseline. These receptors originate from an adult who was a healthcare worker with PCR-confirmed SARS-CoV-2 infection or an uninfected control (not recorded which).

This clonotype was detected only a few times. The chain couples TRBV11-3 to TRBJ1-5; D is unclear. This CDR3 is 14 amino acids long. Trimming removed 3 bases from V and 5 bases from J, with 11 bases in between. Germline CDR1 is SGHNT and CDR2 is YENEEA. The CDR3 DNA follows: TGTGCCAGCAGCTTCGGCGGGAGCGATCAGCCCCAGCATTTT. This sequence encodes CASSFGGSDQPQHF. The whole variable domain, filled in from reference TRBV11-3 and TRBJ1-5, reads EAGVVQSPRYKIIEKKQPVAFWCNPISGHNTLYWYLQNLGQGPELLIRYENEEAVDDSQLPKDRFSAERLKGVDSTLKIQPAELGDSAVYLCASSFGGSDQPQHFGDGTRLSIL.

A few counts support this clonotype. The chain joins TRBV24-1 to TRBJ2-1; D possibly corresponds to TRBD2 (6 bases). The CDR3 has 16 amino acids. V shed 0 bases and J shed 8 bases, with 16 bases lying between them. Per germline, CDR1 KGHDR and CDR2 SFDVKD. The CDR3 DNA sequence: TGTGCCACCAGTGATTTGACTGGGCGGGACGACGATGAGCAGTTCTTC. This gives the protein CATSDLTGRDDDEQFF.

In its sample, this clonotype was seen many times. CDR3 protein: CSATGQGAGRYTEAFF. CDR3 sequence (DNA): TGCAGTGCCACAGGGCAAGGGGCGGGTAGATACACTGAAGCTTTCTTT. V and J are TRBV20-1 and TRBJ1-1, with D perhaps TRBD1 (6 bases). This CDR3 is 16 amino acids long. Germline V lookup: CDR1 DFQATT, CDR2 SNEGSKA (reference sequence). The V end lost 6 bases, the J end lost 3 bases, and 23 bases lay between the germline ends.

This clonotype was seen at least ten times. This chain joins TRBV7-3 and TRBJ2-2; TRBD1 matches at 9 bases. The CDR3 has 16 amino acids. The ends lost 5 bases at V and 3 bases at J; junction bases unmatched: 7. Germline values: CDR1 SGHTA, CDR2 FQGTGA. CDR3 protein: CASSPTGTGHTGELFF. The DNA for the CDR3 is TGTGCCAGCAGCCCAACCGGGACAGGGCACACCGGGGAGCTGTTTTTT. Filled out from reference TRBV7-3 and TRBJ2-2, the complete variable domain reads GAGVSQTPSNKVTEKGKYVELRCDPISGHTALYWYRQSLGQGPEFLIYFQGTGAADDSGLPNDRFFAVRPEGSVSTLKIQRTERGDSAVYLCASSPTGTGHTGELFFGEGSRLTVL.

Here the CDR3 reads CASSYMGPNTGELFF. The CDR3 DNA follows: TGTGCCAGCAGCTACATGGGACCTAACACCGGGGAGCTGTTTTTT. V gene TRBV6-2 or TRBV6-3 combines with J gene TRBJ2-2; D might be TRBD1 or TRBD2, each matching 5 bases. CDR1 is MNHEY, CDR2 SVGEGT, per germline. The CDR3 is made up of 15 amino acids. Trimming shortened V by 6 bases and J by 2 bases, and 13 bases separated the two germline ends.